The clone carrying this T cell receptor beta chain was detected only a few times. Antigen unknown. The source of the sample is a study of immune evolution from preneoplasia to lung adenocarcinoma. Sequencing used immunoSEQ multiplex PCR; TCRdb keeps in-frame clones, though not all of them. This table has 25,000 to 30,000 clones, just under 75% appearing once. Study results and caveats: From normal lung to invasive adenocarcinoma, top clone frequencies appeared to decrease. Normal lung had highest clonality; later lesions appeared denser, more diverse.

The sequence came from a person aged 60 to 70 with invasive lung adenocarcinoma. Some clones in this sample may be carry-over from other donors' samples. Specimen: FFPE invasive lung adenocarcinoma tissue.

CDR3 DNA sequence: TGTGCCAGCAGTTGGGGACAGGATGAGCAGTTCTTC. This translates into CASSWGQDEQFF. The chain has TRBV6-5 and TRBJ2-1, with 8 bases aligning to TRBD1. V gave up 4 bases and J gave up 8 bases; unmatched junction bases: 1. Germline CDR1 is MNHEY and CDR2 is SVGAGI. This CDR3 has 12 amino acids.